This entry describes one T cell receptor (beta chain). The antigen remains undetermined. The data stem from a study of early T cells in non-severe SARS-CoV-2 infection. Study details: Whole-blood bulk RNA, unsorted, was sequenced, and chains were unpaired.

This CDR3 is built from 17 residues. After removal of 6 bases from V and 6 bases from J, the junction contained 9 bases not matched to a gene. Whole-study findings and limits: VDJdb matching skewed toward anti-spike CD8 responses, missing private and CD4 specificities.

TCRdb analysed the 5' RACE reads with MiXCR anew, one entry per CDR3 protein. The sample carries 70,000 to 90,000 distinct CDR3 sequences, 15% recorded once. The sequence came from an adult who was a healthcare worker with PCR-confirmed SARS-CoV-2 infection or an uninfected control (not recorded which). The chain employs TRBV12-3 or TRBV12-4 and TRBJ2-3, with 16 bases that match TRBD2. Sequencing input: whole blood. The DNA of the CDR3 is TGTGCCAGCAGCCTCGGGACTAGCGGGAGGGCCTTTGATACGCAGTATTTT. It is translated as CASSLGTSGRAFDTQYF.